This T cell receptor (beta chain) was captured by sequencing in a study of shared clonotypes between healthy human individuals. Study outcomes and limitations: Measured sharing among donors was expected to vary with sequencing depth.

About this clone: The antigen is undetermined.

The CDR3 extends over 16 amino acids. CDR1 and CDR2 (germline): MNHEY, SVGAGI. The J segment lost 0 bases and the V segment lost 2 bases, leaving 3 bases of the junction unmatched. Only in-frame clones appear in the TCRdb table, and some are missing; sequencing was by immunoSEQ multiplex PCR. This sample has about half a million clones, with around 79% found just once. This clonotype originated in a woman in her thirties or forties in good health. Some clones in this sample may be carry-over from other donors' samples. Sample: PBMCs. J is TRBJ2-3 and V is TRBV6-5, with 9 bases matching TRBD2. Here the CDR3 reads CASSYAAGGSTDTQYF. The CDR3 DNA sequence: TGTGCCAGCAGTTACGCGGCGGGAGGGAGCACAGATACGCAGTATTTT.